The rows below give T cell receptor beta chains drawn from one sample of a study of blood T cell repertoires in COVID-19. Method: immunoSEQ multiplex PCR; TCRdb's copy keeps in-frame clones and lacks some. The data contain fewer than 350,000 clones, roughly 87% of them singletons. The sample was PBMCs or T cells enriched from blood (not recorded which). The receptors come from a middle-aged woman who had recovered from COVID-19. CDR3s include the opening cysteine and the closing phenylalanine or tryptophan. The order of the fields is V gene, J gene, CDR3 protein.

V gene: TRBV18
J gene: TRBJ2-7
CDR3 protein: CASSPTGTRTYEQYF

V gene: TRBV7-8
J gene: TRBJ2-5
CDR3 protein: CASSLGTGIRKETQYF

V gene: TRBV29-1
J gene: TRBJ2-5
CDR3 protein: CSAWGRGQETQYF

V gene: TRBV7-8
J gene: TRBJ2-7
CDR3 protein: CASSGGGGRYEQYF

V gene: TRBV6-5
J gene: TRBJ2-2
CDR3 protein: CASISSGGATGELFF

V gene: TRBV28
J gene: TRBJ2-7
CDR3 protein: CASSQGQGTYEQYF

V gene: TRBV12-3/TRBV12-4
J gene: TRBJ2-1
CDR3 protein: CASRTSGRYEQFF

V gene: TRBV5-6
J gene: TRBJ2-7
CDR3 protein: CASSLGGGSWYEQYF

V gene: TRBV5-1
J gene: TRBJ1-3
CDR3 protein: CASSLGASGNTIYF

V gene: TRBV19
J gene: TRBJ2-2
CDR3 protein: CASSIPGANTGELFF

V gene: TRBV19
J gene: TRBJ2-3
CDR3 protein: CASKGSGRARGTDTQYF

V gene: TRBV6-2/TRBV6-3
J gene: TRBJ2-5
CDR3 protein: CASSYSPGTGIETQYF

V gene: TRBV28
J gene: TRBJ2-6
CDR3 protein: CASNRQGRSGANVLTF

V gene: TRBV7-9
J gene: TRBJ2-1
CDR3 protein: CASSKRASGINEQFF

V gene: TRBV15
J gene: TRBJ1-2
CDR3 protein: CATSRDFGTGGDGYTF

V gene: TRBV6-5
J gene: TRBJ2-7
CDR3 protein: CASSYSTGGSYEQYF

V gene: TRBV19
J gene: TRBJ2-7
CDR3 protein: CASSGTGTGETYEQYF

V gene: TRBV20-1
J gene: TRBJ2-2
CDR3 protein: CSASRGQGGELFF

V gene: TRBV7-2
J gene: TRBJ2-5
CDR3 protein: CASSFFRGQETQYF

V gene: TRBV7-9
J gene: TRBJ2-5
CDR3 protein: CASSRDIQETQYF

V gene: TRBV19
J gene: TRBJ2-7
CDR3 protein: CASSMRGQGYEQYF

V gene: TRBV7-2
J gene: TRBJ2-1
CDR3 protein: CASSLAGAEQFF

V gene: TRBV18
J gene: TRBJ1-4
CDR3 protein: CASSPMGQGANEKLFF

V gene: TRBV7-3
J gene: TRBJ1-2
CDR3 protein: CASARGGNYGYTF

V gene: TRBV19
J gene: TRBJ1-4
CDR3 protein: CATGDRGKGSTNEKLFF

V gene: TRBV5-6
J gene: TRBJ2-2
CDR3 protein: CASSLGTYTGELFF

V gene: TRBV9
J gene: TRBJ1-3
CDR3 protein: CASSVGGTGNTIYF

V gene: TRBV5-6
J gene: TRBJ2-1
CDR3 protein: CASSVDRAINNEQFF

V gene: TRBV30
J gene: TRBJ1-5
CDR3 protein: CAWSSMRFNQPQHF

V gene: TRBV4-2
J gene: TRBJ1-2
CDR3 protein: CASSQPGQANYGYTF

V gene: TRBV5-8
J gene: TRBJ1-2
CDR3 protein: CASSWGQDNYGYTF

V gene: TRBV1
J gene: TRBJ2-7
CDR3 protein: CTSSQGKGSGSSYEQYF

V gene: TRBV19
J gene: TRBJ1-2
CDR3 protein: CASNWAPEGVYGYTF

V gene: TRBV9
J gene: TRBJ2-7
CDR3 protein: CASSGLAGQAIRAF

V gene: TRBV4-1
J gene: TRBJ2-1
CDR3 protein: CASSQGTSGQNEQFF

V gene: TRBV19
J gene: TRBJ1-5
CDR3 protein: CASSRTGVYQPQHF

V gene: TRBV14
J gene: TRBJ2-1
CDR3 protein: CASSHRQGVYEQFF

V gene: TRBV11-1
J gene: TRBJ2-7
CDR3 protein: CASSESGTRNYEQYF

V gene: TRBV11-2
J gene: TRBJ1-5
CDR3 protein: CASSLSPGQGNQPQHF

V gene: TRBV11-2
J gene: TRBJ1-2
CDR3 protein: CASSLKGWNYGYTF

V gene: TRBV4-3
J gene: TRBJ2-6
CDR3 protein: CASSQDTGLVFSGANVLTF

V gene: TRBV19
J gene: TRBJ2-1
CDR3 protein: CASSRSSTSSYNEQFF